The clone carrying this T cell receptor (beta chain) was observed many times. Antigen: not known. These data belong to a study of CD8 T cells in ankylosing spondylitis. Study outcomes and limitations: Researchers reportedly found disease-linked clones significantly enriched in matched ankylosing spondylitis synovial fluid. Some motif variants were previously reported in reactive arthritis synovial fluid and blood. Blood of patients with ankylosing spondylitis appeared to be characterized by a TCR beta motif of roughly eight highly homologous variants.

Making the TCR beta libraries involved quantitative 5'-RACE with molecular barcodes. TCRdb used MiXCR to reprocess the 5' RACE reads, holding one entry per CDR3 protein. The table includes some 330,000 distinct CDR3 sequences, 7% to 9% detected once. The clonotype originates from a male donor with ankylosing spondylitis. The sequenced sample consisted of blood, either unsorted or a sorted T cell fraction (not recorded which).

The DNA for the CDR3 is TGTGCCAGCATCTCACGGGCAGCAGCCTACGAGCAGTACTTC. It yields the protein CASISRAAAYEQYF. The chain is built from TRBV7-2 and TRBJ2-7; D gene uncertain. This CDR3 comprises 14 residues. Looked up from germline, CDR1 is SGHTA and CDR2 is FQGNSA. Trimming removed 7 bases at V and 2 bases at J, with 15 bases between. Filled out from reference TRBV7-2 and TRBJ2-7, the complete variable domain reads GAGVSQSPSNKVTEKGKDVELRCDPISGHTALYWYRQSLGQGLEFLIYFQGNSAPDKSGLPSDRFSAERTGGSVSTLTIQRTQQEDSAVYLCASISRAAAYEQYFGPGTRLTVT.